One sample yielded the 31 T cell receptor beta chains listed below, sequenced in a study of metastatic and nonmetastatic thyroid tumors (TCRdb year 2020). None of the patients had been given any treatment before thyroid surgery. The library was obtained by PCR. Sequencing instrument: Illumina HiSeq 4000. TCRdb took the public reads, trimmed them with fastp at Q25, ran MiXCR for clone calling and kept in-frame beta chains. The sample data list under 50,000 clones, and about 20% of these were observed just once. The top ten clonotypes cover 3% to 4% of the sample. The sample comprised blood. Receptors were obtained from a male donor with papillary thyroid cancer or a benign thyroid nodule (not recorded which). Some clones in this sample may be carry-over from other donors' samples.

This clone was seen ten or more times. V and J are TRBV5-1 and TRBJ2-1, with TRBD2 matching 10 bases. V gave up 3 bases and J gave up 0 bases; unmatched junction bases: 12. Germline CDR1 and CDR2: SGHRS and YFSETQ. This CDR3 is built from 19 residues. CDR3 sequence: CASSSPGTSALSSYNEQFF. CDR3 nucleotides: TGCGCCAGCAGCTCCCCCGGGACTAGCGCCTTGAGCTCCTACAATGAGCAGTTCTTC.

This clone was recorded at least ten times. The rearrangement uses TRBV12-3 or TRBV12-4 and TRBJ2-3; D is unclear. The CDR3 contains 14 residues. V lost 4 bases, J lost 0 bases, and 8 bases lay in between. CDR3 residues: CASSSSRSTDTQYF. The CDR3 DNA sequence: TGTGCCAGCAGTTCCTCTAGGAGCACAGATACGCAGTATTTT.

Within the sample, this clone is medium-sized (0.01 to 0.1%). The rearrangement uses TRBV11-2 and TRBJ2-7; TRBD1 agrees at 9 bases. The germline V gene has CDR1 SGHAT and CDR2 FQNNGV. The CDR3 consists of 15 residues. The junction had 11 bases not matched to a gene; V was cut back by 5 bases and J by 6 bases. The CDR3 reads CASSLRDRVSGEQYF. The DNA for the CDR3 is TGTGCCAGCAGCCTCCGGGACAGGGTTTCGGGCGAGCAGTACTTC. The variable domain in full, with the rest retrieved from reference TRBV11-2 and TRBJ2-7, is EAGVAQSPRYKIIEKRQSVAFWCNPISGHATLYWYQQILGQGPKLLIQFQNNGVVDDSQLPKDRFSAERLKGVDSTLKIQPAKLEDSAVYLCASSLRDRVSGEQYFGPGTRLTVT.

The chain recombines TRBV28 with TRBJ1-1; D possibly corresponds to TRBD1 (6 bases). V lost 7 bases and J lost 1, with 16 bases in between. The CDR3 totals 15 residues. Germline V gene lookup returns CDR1 MDHEN and CDR2 SYDVKM. CDR3 in DNA: TGTGCCAGCACCACTTCGGGGGGGGCGAACACTGAAGCTTTCTTT. This gives the protein CASTTSGGANTEAFF. The whole variable domain, remainder taken from reference TRBV28 and TRBJ1-1, is DVKVTQSSRYLVKRTGEKVFLECVQDMDHENMFWYRQDPGLGLRLIYFSYDVKMKEKGDIPEGYSVSREKKERFSLILESASTNQTSMYLCASTTSGGANTEAFFGQGTRLTVV.

This clone is medium-sized in the sample. The chain carries TRBV6-6 and TRBJ2-7, with D maybe TRBD2 (6 bases). V lost 0 bases and J 3 bases, leaving 18 bases between the germline ends. The CDR3 runs to 17 residues. CDR1 and CDR2 (germline): MNHNY, SVGAGI (reference sequence). The CDR3 loop reads CASSYSAGTFAYYEQYF. DNA of the CDR3: TGTGCCAGCAGTTACTCGGCCGGGACTTTTGCCTACTACGAGCAGTACTTC.

The chain carries TRBV9 and TRBJ2-5; D remains ambiguous. V was shortened by 0 bases and J by 5 bases, with 11 bases between the two germline ends. The CDR3 loop spans 14 amino acids. Per germline, CDR1 SGDLS and CDR2 YYNGEE. CDR3 residues: CASSVDPQRETQYF. CDR3 bases: TGTGCCAGCAGCGTAGACCCTCAGAGGGAGACCCAGTACTTC. The full variable domain, in which reference TRBV9 and TRBJ2-5 provide the parts outside the CDR3, is DSGVTQTPKHLITATGQRVTLRCSPRSGDLSVYWYQQSLDQGLQFLIQYYNGEERAKGNILERFSAQQFPDLHSELNLSSLELGDSALYFCASSVDPQRETQYFGPGTRLLVL.

The chain employs TRBV5-4 and TRBJ2-3; D may be TRBD1 or TRBD2 (5 bases each). Germline CDR1 SGHNT, CDR2 YYREEE (reference sequence). V dropped 3 bases and J dropped 7 bases, with 18 bases sitting between them. The CDR3 runs 15 residues. Here the CDR3 reads CASSSPGLGMNTQYF. The CDR3 nucleotides are TGTGCCAGCAGCTCCCCGGGGCTAGGTATGAATACGCAGTATTTT.

The chain employs TRBV4-2 and TRBJ2-2; TRBD2 matches 11 bases. Germline trimming cut 6 bases from V and 5 bases from J; bases unmatched to any gene: 8. This CDR3 comprises 16 residues. Looked up from germline, CDR1 is LGHNA and CDR2 is YNFKEQ. The CDR3: CASSDIAGGQTGELFF. DNA of the CDR3: TGTGCCAGCAGTGATATAGCGGGGGGGCAGACCGGGGAGCTGTTTTTT.

Remarks on this clone: This may stem from a read error, because a much larger clone lies one nucleotide away. The rearrangement joins TRBV7-8 to TRBJ2-5; 7 bases are a match to TRBD2. The germline gives CDR1 SGHVS, CDR2 FQNEAQ. J was trimmed by 5 bases and V by 8 bases; bases with no gene match: 14. The CDR3 length is 15 residues. The DNA for the CDR3 is TGTGCCAGCCTTGCAACCGCGGGAGTTAGGGAGACCCAGTACTTC. Protein: CASLATAGVRETQYF.

This clone came up many times. The V gene is TRBV19, the J gene TRBJ2-1; TRBD2 might be the D (5 bases). Trimming stripped 3 bases from V and 6 bases from J, with 18 bases between. The V gene's germline CDR1 is LNHDA and CDR2 SQIVND (reference sequence). CDR3 length equals 16 residues. For the CDR3, the DNA is TGTGCCAGTAGTATTCTACTAGTGACCCCCGGCAATGAGCAGTTCTTC. It specifies CASSILLVTPGNEQFF.

There are a few counts of this clone. The chain is built from TRBV4-2 and TRBJ2-7; 9 bases line up with TRBD1. The J segment lost 6 bases and the V segment lost 1 base, leaving 4 bases of the junction unmatched. The germline V gene has CDR1 LGHNA and CDR2 YNFKEQ. The CDR3 consists of 14 residues. The CDR3 bases are TGTGCCAGCAGCCAAGCCCGGACAGGGGCCGAGCAGTACTTC. Protein sequence: CASSQARTGAEQYF.

In its sample, this clone was seen a few times. An end of the junction differs from the germline gene, which may be a read error. The V gene is TRBV2, the J gene TRBJ2-1; D gene unclear. Germline assignment: CDR1 SNHLY and CDR2 FYNNEI. The CDR3 has 15 amino acids. The CDR3 sequence: CASSEIWVQYSEQFF. The CDR3 DNA sequence: TGTGCCAGCAGTGAGATCTGGGTACAATACAGTGAGCAGTTCTTC.

This clone was detected ten times or more. This chain connects TRBV5-1 to TRBJ2-5; 11 nucleotides match TRBD2. This CDR3 has 15 residues. The J segment lost 5 bases and the V segment lost 0 bases, leaving 3 bases of the junction unmatched. The germline gives CDR1 SGHRS, CDR2 YFSETQ. CDR3 nucleotide sequence: TGCGCCAGCAGCTTGGCGGCTAGCGGGGGGGAGACCCAGTACTTC. Its protein is CASSLAASGGETQYF.

There are many counts of this clone. V usage is TRBV5-1 and J usage is TRBJ1-1; 9 nucleotides line up with TRBD1. V lost 4 bases to trimming and J lost 2 bases; unmatched junction nucleotides: 3. This CDR3 spans 14 amino acids. Looked up from germline, CDR1 is SGHRS and CDR2 is YFSETQ. The CDR3 here is CASSRGQGNTEAFF. The CDR3 DNA reads as TGCGCCAGCAGCAGGGGACAGGGAAACACTGAAGCTTTCTTT.

Judged by abundance, this clone is medium-sized. A read error may account for a junction end that differs from germline. The chain has TRBV6-1 and TRBJ1-6; no clear D. The CDR3 has 14 residues. The germline CDR1 and CDR2 sequences are MNHNS and SASEGT. The CDR3 region is CASSEGRINAPLHF. The CDR3 DNA sequence: TGTGCCAGCAGTGAAGGGAGGATTAATGCACCCCTCCACTTT.

This clone was recorded many times. The chain recombines TRBV5-1 with TRBJ2-1; D possibly corresponds to TRBD2 (6 bases). The CDR3 consists of 15 residues. In germline, CDR1 is SGHRS, CDR2 YFSETQ. V was trimmed by 1 base and J by 0 bases, leaving 8 bases between them. CDR3 region: CASSLTGVSYNEQFF. Here the CDR3 DNA reads TGCGCCAGCAGCTTGACGGGAGTCTCCTACAATGAGCAGTTCTTC.

This clone was recorded many times. The chain uses TRBV12-3 or TRBV12-4 and TRBJ2-2; the match to TRBD2 covers 7 bases. The CDR3 runs to 15 residues. V lost 3 bases, J lost 8 bases, and 9 bases stayed unmatched. CDR3 in amino acids: CASSFGTGGGGELFF. In nucleotides, the CDR3 is TGTGCCAGCAGTTTCGGGACTGGGGGAGGGGGGGAGCTGTTTTTT.

This clone was observed at least ten times. The rearrangement joins TRBV5-1 to TRBJ1-1; D possibly corresponds to TRBD1 (5 bases). Per the germline V gene, CDR1 is SGHRS and CDR2 is YFSETQ. CDR3 length: 15 residues. Trimming left V 1 base short and J 5 bases short, with 15 bases between. The CDR3 nucleotides read TGCGCCAGCAGCTTGAGTAGGGGCGCGAATACTGAAGCTTTCTTT. Translation gives CASSLSRGANTEAFF. Drawing the rest from reference TRBV5-1 and TRBJ1-1, the complete variable domain is KAGVTQTPRYLIKTRGQQVTLSCSPISGHRSVSWYQQTPGQGLQFLFEYFSETQRNKGNFPGRFSGRQFSNSRSEMNVSTLELGDSALYLCASSLSRGANTEAFFGQGTRLTVV.

In this sample, this clone turned up many times. The chain uses TRBV12-3 or TRBV12-4 and TRBJ1-6, with TRBD1 identical over 8 bases. The CDR3 runs to 14 residues. V shed 5 bases, J shed 9 bases, and the junction held 6 bases outside the gene matches. CDR3 coding DNA: TGTGCCAGCAGTGCAGGACAGGGAAGTTCACCCCTCCACTTT. It yields the protein CASSAGQGSSPLHF.

In this sample, this clone turned up many times. Different DNA sequences within this sample yield the same CDR3. The genes are TRBV5-1 and TRBJ1-1, with D hard to call. This CDR3 region has 12 residues. The V gene lost 3 bases and the J gene lost 6 bases, with 9 bases spanning the gap. The germline CDR1 and CDR2 sequences are SGHRS and YFSETQ. The CDR3 reads CASSSGRAEAFF. The CDR3 DNA reads TGCGCCAGCAGCTCAGGTCGGGCTGAAGCTTTCTTT.

The table lists this clone with many counts. The chain employs TRBV5-6 and TRBJ1-4; D may be TRBD1 (5 bases). With 4 bases removed from V and 3 bases from J, the gap between germline ends came to 10 bases. Germline V gene data show CDR1 as SGHDT and CDR2 as YYEEEE. The CDR3 is 14 residues long. In DNA form, the CDR3 reads TGTGCCAGCAGCCGGGACTTCTCTAATGAAAAACTGTTTTTT. Amino acid sequence: CASSRDFSNEKLFF. Looking up the rest from reference TRBV5-6 and TRBJ1-4 gives the full variable domain: DAGVTQSPTHLIKTRGQQVTLRCSPKSGHDTVSWYQQALGQGPQFIFQYYEEEERQRGNFPDRFSGHQFPNYSSELNVNALLLGDSALYLCASSRDFSNEKLFFGSGTQLSVL.

The rearrangement uses TRBV24-1 and TRBJ1-2, with unresolved D. Germline loops: CDR1 KGHDR, CDR2 SFDVKD. This CDR3 has 9 residues. V was cut by 12 bases and J by 7 bases, with 8 bases left in between. The CDR3 sequence: CAGRVGYTF. As DNA, the CDR3 is TGTGCCGGTAGGGTTGGCTACACCTTC.

This clone was seen at least ten times. The chain links TRBV2 to TRBJ2-1; D is ambiguous. CDR1 and CDR2 (germline): SNHLY, FYNNEI. The V end lost 1 base, the J end lost 3 bases, and 4 bases lay between the germline ends. This CDR3 comprises 13 residues. In nucleotides, the CDR3 is TGTGCCAGCAGTGAAGTCGACTACAATGAGCAGTTCTTC. It encodes CASSEVDYNEQFF.

This clone was counted ten times or more. The genes are TRBV20-1 and TRBJ2-7, with 12 bases fitting TRBD2. CDR1 and CDR2 (germline): DFQATT, SNEGSKA (reference sequence). Germline trimming cut 4 bases from V and 2 bases from J; bases unmatched to any gene: 6. CDR3 length equals 15 residues. The CDR3 sequence: CSATSGLAGTYEQYF. CDR3 bases: TGCAGTGCTACATCGGGACTAGCGGGCACCTACGAGCAGTACTTC.

Ten or more counts support this clone. The chain combines TRBV6-1 with TRBJ1-2; D uncertain. The CDR3 runs to 16 residues. V lost 6 bases and J 6 bases, leaving 23 bases between the germline ends. Looked up from germline, CDR1 is MNHNS and CDR2 is SASEGT. The CDR3 region is CASSLRRTSVHDGYTF. The CDR3 DNA reads TGTGCCAGCAGCCTACGGCGGACGTCAGTCCACGATGGCTACACCTTC.

The chain recombines TRBV5-1 with TRBJ2-7; possible D gene TRBD2, 6 bases. V was cut by 2 bases and J by 2 bases, with 17 bases left in between. Germline V lookup: CDR1 SGHRS, CDR2 YFSETQ. CDR3 length: 16 residues. The CDR3 DNA follows: TGCGCCAGCAGCTTTGTTTCCGGGAGTAAACCCTACGAGCAGTACTTC. Amino acid sequence: CASSFVSGSKPYEQYF.

A word on this clone: One end of the junction varies from germline; a read error may be responsible. CDR3 protein: CASSFPKGAKF. DNA for the CDR3: TGTGCCAGCAGCTTTCCTAAGGGGGCGAAATTC. V and J are TRBV7-3 and TRBJ2-7; 7 bases are shared with TRBD1. CDR1 and CDR2 (germline): SGHTA, FQGTGA. There are 11 residues in the CDR3.

This clone was seen ten or more times. This chain connects TRBV19 to TRBJ2-3; no clear D gene. The CDR3 runs 12 residues. The V and J ends lost 5 bases and 4 bases respectively, with 7 bases between them. CDR1 is LNHDA and CDR2 is SQIVND in the germline V gene (reference sequence). The DNA of the CDR3 is TGTGCCAGTAGTGAAGCGCCAGATACGCAGTATTTT. It specifies CASSEAPDTQYF.

This clone was counted many times. CDR3 sequence: CSASTQETPEQFF. The CDR3 coding sequence is TGCAGTGCGAGCACTCAGGAGACACCGGAGCAGTTCTTC. The gene calls are TRBV20-1 and TRBJ2-1; D call uncertain. This CDR3 has 13 amino acids. V lost 6 bases to trimming and J lost 10 bases, with 19 bases between them. CDR1 is DFQATT and CDR2 is SNEGSKA in the germline V gene (reference sequence).

By share, this clone ranks as medium-sized. This chain links TRBV20-1 with TRBJ2-7; D is unclear. Germline V gene lookup returns CDR1 DFQATT and CDR2 SNEGSKA (reference sequence). Trimming left V 6 bases short and J 7 bases short, with 19 bases between. The CDR3 consists of 13 residues. The CDR3 protein is CSAPNTVTEEQYF. CDR3 nucleotides: TGCAGTGCACCTAATACCGTTACGGAAGAGCAGTACTTC.

This clone was counted ten times or more. The rearrangement joins TRBV27 to TRBJ2-3; 13 nucleotides agree with TRBD2. J was trimmed by 5 bases and V by 6 bases; bases with no gene match: 8. The CDR3 is made up of 16 amino acids. Germline assignment: CDR1 MNHEY and CDR2 SMNVEV (reference sequence). Here the CDR3 reads CASRRTSGSVKDTQYF. CDR3 in DNA: TGTGCCAGCAGGCGGACTAGCGGGAGTGTAAAAGATACGCAGTATTTT.